Sequencing of this TCR beta chain was carried out in a study of OX40 agonist ivuxolimab in advanced cancers. Only in-frame clones appear in the TCRdb table, and some are missing; sequencing was by immunoSEQ multiplex PCR. This table holds approximately 41,000 clones, around four fifths found once. The CDR3 contains 15 residues. V lost 0 bases to trimming and J lost 4 bases, with 10 bases between them. Germline CDR1 is LNHDA and CDR2 is SQIVND (reference sequence). The sequenced sample was CD4+ or CD8+ T cells sorted from blood, obtained in a trial of the OX40 agonist ivuxolimab. V gene TRBV19 combines with J gene TRBJ2-4; D is possibly TRBD1 (6 bases). This TCR derives from an adult with an advanced solid tumor such as melanoma, head and neck, liver or kidney cancer. The CDR3 bases are TGTGCCAGTAGTATAGAAGGGACACTTAAAAACATTCAGTACTTC. This gives the protein CASSIEGTLKNIQYF.